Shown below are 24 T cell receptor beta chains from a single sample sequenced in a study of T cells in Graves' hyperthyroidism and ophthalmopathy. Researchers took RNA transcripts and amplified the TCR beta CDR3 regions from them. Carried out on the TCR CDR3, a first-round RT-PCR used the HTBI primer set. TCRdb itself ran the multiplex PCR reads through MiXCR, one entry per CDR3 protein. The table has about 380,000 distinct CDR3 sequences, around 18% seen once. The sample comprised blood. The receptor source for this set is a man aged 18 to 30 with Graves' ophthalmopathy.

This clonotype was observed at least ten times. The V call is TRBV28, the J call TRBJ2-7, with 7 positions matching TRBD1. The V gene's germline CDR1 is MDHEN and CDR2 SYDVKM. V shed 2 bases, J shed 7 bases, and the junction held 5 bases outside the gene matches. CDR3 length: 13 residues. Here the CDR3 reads CASSLDRVGEQYF. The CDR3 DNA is TGTGCCAGCAGTTTAGACAGGGTGGGGGAGCAGTACTTC.

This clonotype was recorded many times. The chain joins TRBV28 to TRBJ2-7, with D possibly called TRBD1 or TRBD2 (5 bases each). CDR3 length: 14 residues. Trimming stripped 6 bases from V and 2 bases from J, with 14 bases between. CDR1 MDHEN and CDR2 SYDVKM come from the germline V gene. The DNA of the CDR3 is TGTGCCAGCAGGACCGGGACCTCGCCCTACGAGCAGTACTTC. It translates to CASRTGTSPYEQYF.

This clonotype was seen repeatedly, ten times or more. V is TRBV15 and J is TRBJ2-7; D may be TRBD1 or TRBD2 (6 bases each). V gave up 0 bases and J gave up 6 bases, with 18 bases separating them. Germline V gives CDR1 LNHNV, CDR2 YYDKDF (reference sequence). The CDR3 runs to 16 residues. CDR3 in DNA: TGTGCCACCAGCAGAGATCGACGGGGGCTTGTCCGCGAGCAGTACTTC. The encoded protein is CATSRDRRGLVREQYF.

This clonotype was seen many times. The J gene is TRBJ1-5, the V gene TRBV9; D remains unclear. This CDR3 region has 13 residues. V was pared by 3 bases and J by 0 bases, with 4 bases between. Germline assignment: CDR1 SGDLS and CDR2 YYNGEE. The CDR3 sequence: CASSAYSNQPQHF. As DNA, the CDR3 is TGTGCCAGCAGCGCGTATAGCAATCAGCCCCAGCATTTT.

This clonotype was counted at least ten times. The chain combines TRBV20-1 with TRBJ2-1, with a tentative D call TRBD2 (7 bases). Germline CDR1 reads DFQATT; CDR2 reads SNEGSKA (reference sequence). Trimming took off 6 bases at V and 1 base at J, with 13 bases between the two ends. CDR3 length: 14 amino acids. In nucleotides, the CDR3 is TGCAGTGCGCCTAAGGGGGGGTCCTACAATGAGCAGTTCTTC. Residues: CSAPKGGSYNEQFF.

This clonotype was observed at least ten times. The CDR3 DNA is TGTGCCAGCAGCTTACTCGATAGGGAGCAGTTCTTC. Its translation: CASSLLDREQFF. J is TRBJ2-1 and V is TRBV7-6; D unresolved. The V gene lost 2 bases and the J gene lost 10 bases, with 9 bases spanning the gap. Per the germline V gene, CDR1 is SGHVS and CDR2 is FNYEAQ. The CDR3 totals 12 residues.

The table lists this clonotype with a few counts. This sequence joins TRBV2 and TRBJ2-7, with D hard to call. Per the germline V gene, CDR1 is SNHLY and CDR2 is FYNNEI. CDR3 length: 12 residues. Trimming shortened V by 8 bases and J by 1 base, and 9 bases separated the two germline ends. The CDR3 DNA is TGTGCCAGCGGGTCCATATCCTACGAGCAGTACTTC. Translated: CASGSISYEQYF.

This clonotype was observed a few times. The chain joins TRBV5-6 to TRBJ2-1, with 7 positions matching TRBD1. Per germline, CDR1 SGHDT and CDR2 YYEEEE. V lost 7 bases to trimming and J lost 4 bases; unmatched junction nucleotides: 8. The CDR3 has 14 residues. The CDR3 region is CASATGTAYNEQFF. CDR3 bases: TGTGCCAGCGCGACCGGGACAGCATACAATGAGCAGTTCTTC.

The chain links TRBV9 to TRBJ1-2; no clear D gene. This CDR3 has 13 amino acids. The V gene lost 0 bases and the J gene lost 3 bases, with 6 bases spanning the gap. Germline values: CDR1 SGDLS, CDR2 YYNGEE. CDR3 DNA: TGTGCCAGCAGCGTAGATTCGGACTATGGCTACACCTTC. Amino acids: CASSVDSDYGYTF.

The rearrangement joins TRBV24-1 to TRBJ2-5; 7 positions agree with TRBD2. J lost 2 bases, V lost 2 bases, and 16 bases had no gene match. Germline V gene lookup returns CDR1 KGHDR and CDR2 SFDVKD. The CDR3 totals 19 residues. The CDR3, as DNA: TGTGCCACCAGTGATTCCGGGTGGCTTGGGGGAGCGGGGCAAGAGACCCAGTACTTC. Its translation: CATSDSGWLGGAGQETQYF.

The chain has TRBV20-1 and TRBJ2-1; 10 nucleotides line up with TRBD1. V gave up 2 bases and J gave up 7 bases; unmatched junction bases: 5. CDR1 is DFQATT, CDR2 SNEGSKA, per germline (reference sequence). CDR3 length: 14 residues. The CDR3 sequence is CSARRDRGWNEQFF. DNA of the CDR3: TGCAGTGCTAGAAGGGACAGGGGTTGGAATGAGCAGTTCTTC.

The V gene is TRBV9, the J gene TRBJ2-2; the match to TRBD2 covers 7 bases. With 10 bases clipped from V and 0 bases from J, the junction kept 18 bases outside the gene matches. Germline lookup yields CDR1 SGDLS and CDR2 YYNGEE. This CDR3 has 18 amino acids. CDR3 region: CASKQPPQRGTNTGELFF. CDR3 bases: TGTGCCTCCAAACAACCCCCCCAGCGGGGTACGAACACCGGGGAGCTGTTTTTT.

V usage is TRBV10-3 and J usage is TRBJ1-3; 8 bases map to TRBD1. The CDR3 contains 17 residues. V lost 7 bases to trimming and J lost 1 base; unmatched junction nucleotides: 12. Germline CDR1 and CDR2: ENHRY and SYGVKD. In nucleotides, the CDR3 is TGTGCCATCAACGAACAGGACAGGGATCAATCTGGAAACACCATATATTTT. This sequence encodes CAINEQDRDQSGNTIYF.

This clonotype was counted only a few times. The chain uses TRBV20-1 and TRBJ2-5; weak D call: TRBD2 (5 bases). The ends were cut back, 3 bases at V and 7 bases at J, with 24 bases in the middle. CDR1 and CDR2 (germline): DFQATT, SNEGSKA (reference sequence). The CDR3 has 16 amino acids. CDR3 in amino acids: CSASFGRSSLAGTQYF. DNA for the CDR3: TGCAGTGCTAGTTTCGGAAGATCTTCCCTAGCCGGGACCCAGTACTTC.

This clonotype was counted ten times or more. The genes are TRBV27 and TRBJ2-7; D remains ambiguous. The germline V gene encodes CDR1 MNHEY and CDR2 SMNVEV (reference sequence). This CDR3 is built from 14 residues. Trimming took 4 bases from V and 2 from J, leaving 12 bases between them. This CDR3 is CASSSKTQTYEQYF. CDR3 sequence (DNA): TGTGCCAGCAGTTCCAAGACACAGACCTACGAGCAGTACTTC.

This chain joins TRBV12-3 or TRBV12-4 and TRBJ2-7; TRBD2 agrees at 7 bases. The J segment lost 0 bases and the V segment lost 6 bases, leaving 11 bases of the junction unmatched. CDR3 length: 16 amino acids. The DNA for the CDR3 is TGTGCCAGCAGACTAGCGCGTAGGGCGAGCTCCTACGAGCAGTACTTC. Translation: CASRLARRASSYEQYF.

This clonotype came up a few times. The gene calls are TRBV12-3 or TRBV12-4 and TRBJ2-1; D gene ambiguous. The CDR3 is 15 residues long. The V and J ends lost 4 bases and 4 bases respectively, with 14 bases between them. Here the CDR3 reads CASSYPLGNYNEQFF. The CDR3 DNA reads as TGTGCCAGCAGTTACCCCTTGGGGAATTACAATGAGCAGTTCTTC.

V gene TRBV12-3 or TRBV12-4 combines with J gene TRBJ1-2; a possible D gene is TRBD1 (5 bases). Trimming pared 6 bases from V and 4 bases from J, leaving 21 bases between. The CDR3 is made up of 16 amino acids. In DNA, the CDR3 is TGTGCCAGCAGCCCTGAGGTTGTACAGGACCGCTATGGCTACACCTTC. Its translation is CASSPEVVQDRYGYTF.

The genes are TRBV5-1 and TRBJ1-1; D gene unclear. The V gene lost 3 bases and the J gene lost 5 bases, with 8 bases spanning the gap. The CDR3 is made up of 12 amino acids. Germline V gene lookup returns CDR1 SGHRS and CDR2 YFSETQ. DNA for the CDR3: TGCGCCAGCAGCTCGGCGGGGACTGAAGCTTTCTTT. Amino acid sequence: CASSSAGTEAFF.

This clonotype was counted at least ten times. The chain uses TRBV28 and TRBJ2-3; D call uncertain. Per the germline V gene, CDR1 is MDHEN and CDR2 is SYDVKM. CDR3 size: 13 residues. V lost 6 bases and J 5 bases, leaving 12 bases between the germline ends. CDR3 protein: CASRGPGVDTQYF. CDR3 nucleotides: TGTGCCAGCAGGGGTCCCGGAGTAGATACGCAGTATTTT.

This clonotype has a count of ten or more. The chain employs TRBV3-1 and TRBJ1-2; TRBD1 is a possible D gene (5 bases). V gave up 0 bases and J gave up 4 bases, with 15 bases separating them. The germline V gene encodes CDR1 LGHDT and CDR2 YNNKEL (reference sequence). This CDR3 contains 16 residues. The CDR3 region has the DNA TGTGCCAGCAGCCAAGATTGGGGGACGGCTTCCTATGGCTACACCTTC. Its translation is CASSQDWGTASYGYTF.

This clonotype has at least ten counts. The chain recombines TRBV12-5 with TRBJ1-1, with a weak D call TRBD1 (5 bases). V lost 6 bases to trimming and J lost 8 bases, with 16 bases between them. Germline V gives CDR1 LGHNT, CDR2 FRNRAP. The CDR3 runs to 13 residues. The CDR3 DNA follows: TGTGCTAGTGGCTACCAAGGGGTGACGGAAGCTTTCTTT. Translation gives CASGYQGVTEAFF.

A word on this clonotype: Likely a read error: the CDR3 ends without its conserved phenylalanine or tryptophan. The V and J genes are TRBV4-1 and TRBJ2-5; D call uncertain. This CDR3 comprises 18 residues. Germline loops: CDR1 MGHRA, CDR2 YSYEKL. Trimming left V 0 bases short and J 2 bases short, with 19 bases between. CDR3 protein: CASSQEPTGGEQQETQYL. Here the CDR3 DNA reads TGCGCCAGCAGCCAAGAACCGACGGGCGGCGAACAACAAGAGACCCAGTACCTC.

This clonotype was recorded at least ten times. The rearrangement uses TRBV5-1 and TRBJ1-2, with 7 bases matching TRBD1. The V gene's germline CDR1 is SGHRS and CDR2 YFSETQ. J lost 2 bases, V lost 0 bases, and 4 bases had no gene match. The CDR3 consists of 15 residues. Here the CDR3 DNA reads TGCGCCAGCAGCTTGGACCCGGGACAGAACTATGGCTACACCTTC. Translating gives CASSLDPGQNYGYTF.